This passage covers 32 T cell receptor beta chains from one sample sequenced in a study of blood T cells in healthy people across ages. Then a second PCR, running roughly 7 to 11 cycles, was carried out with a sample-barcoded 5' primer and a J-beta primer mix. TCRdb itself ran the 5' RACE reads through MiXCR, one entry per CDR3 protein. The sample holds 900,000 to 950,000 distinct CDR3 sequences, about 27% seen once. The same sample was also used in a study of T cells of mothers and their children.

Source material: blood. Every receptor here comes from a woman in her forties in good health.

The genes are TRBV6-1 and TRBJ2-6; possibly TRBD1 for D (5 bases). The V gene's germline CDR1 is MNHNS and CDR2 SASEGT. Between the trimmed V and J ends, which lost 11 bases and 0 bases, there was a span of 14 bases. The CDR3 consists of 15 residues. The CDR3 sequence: CAGQNRNSGANVLTF. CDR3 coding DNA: TGTGCCGGACAAAACAGGAACTCTGGGGCCAACGTCCTGACTTTC.

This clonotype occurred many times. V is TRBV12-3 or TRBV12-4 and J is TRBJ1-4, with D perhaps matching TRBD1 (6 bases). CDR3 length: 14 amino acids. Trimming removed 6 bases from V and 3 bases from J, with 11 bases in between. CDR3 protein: CASSQGTANEKLFF. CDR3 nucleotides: TGTGCCAGCAGCCAGGGGACGGCTAATGAAAAACTGTTTTTT.

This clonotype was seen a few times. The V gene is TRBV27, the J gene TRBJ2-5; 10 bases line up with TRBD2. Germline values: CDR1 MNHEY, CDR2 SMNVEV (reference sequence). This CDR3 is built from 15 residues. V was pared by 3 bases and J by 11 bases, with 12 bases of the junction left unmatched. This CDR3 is CASSFSGRGTAEQYF. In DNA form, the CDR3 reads TGTGCCAGCAGTTTCAGCGGGAGGGGTACGGCGGAGCAGTACTTC.

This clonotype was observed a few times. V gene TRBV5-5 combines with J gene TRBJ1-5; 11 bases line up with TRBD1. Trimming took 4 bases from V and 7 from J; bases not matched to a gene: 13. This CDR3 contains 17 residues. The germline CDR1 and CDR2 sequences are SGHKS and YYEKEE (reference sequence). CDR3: CASSLRSDRGRGQPQHF. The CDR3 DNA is TGTGCCAGCAGCCTAAGGTCGGACAGGGGGCGCGGGCAGCCCCAGCATTTT.

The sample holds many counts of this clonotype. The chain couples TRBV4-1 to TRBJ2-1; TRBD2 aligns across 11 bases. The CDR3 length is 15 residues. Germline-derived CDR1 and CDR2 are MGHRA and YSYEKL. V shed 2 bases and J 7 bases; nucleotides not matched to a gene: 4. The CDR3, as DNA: TGCGCCAGCAGCCAACCATCTAGCGGGAGGAATGAGCAGTTCTTC. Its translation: CASSQPSSGRNEQFF.

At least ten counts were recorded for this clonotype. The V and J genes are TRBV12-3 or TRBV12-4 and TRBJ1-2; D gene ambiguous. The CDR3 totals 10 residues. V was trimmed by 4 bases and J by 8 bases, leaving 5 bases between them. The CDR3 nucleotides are TGTGCCAGCAGTTCATTGGGCTACACCTTC. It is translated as CASSSLGYTF.

The CDR3 loop reads CASSKRSGEDQPQHF. CDR3 nucleotides: TGCGCCAGCAGCAAGAGGTCAGGGGAGGATCAGCCCCAGCATTTT. The V and J genes are TRBV5-1 and TRBJ1-5; perhaps TRBD1 as D (6 bases). This CDR3 comprises 15 residues. From germline, CDR1 is SGHRS and CDR2 YFSETQ. The V end was cut by 4 bases, the J end by 5 bases, with 16 bases between.

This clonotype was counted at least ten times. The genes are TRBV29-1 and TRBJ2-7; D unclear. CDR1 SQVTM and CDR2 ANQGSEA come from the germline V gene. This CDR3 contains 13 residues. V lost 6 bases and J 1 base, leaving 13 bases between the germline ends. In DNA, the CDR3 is TGCAGCGTCCGGAGTGCAGAGTCCTACGAGCAGTACTTC. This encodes CSVRSAESYEQYF.

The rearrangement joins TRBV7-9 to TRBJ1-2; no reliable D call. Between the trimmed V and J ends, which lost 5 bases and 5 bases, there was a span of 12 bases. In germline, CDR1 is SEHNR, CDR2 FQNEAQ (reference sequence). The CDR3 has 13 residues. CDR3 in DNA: TGTGCCAGCAGCCCCCGGGATCAATATGGCTACACCTTC. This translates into CASSPRDQYGYTF.

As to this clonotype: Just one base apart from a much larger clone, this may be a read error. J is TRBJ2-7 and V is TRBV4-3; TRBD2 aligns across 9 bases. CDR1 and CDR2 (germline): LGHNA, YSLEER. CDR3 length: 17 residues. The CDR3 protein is CASGQELRRGGLGEQYF. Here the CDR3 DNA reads TGCGCCAGCGGCCAAGAATTGCGGCGGGGGGGCCTGGGGGAGCAGTACTTC.

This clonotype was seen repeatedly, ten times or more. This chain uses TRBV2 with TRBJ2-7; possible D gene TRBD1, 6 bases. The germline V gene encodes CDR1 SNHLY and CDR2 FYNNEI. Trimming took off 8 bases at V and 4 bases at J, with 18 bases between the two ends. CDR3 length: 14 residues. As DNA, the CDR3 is TGTGCCAGCGGTTTCGTGGGGGCGCGGTACGAGCAGTACTTC. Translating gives CASGFVGARYEQYF.

This CDR3 is CATSRDTGDLEQYF. Written as DNA, the CDR3 is TGTGCCACCAGCAGAGACACAGGGGACCTCGAGCAGTACTTC. The J gene is TRBJ2-5, the V gene TRBV15; 7 nucleotides align to TRBD1. The better agreement between TRBJ2-7 and the DNA end casts doubt on the J call. The germline V gene has CDR1 LNHNV and CDR2 YYDKDF (reference sequence). This CDR3 region has 14 residues.

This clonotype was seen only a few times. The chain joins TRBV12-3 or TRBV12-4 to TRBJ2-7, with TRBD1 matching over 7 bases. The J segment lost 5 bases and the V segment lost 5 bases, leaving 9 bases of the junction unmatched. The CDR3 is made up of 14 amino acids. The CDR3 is CASSDRDFRDEQYF. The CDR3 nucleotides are TGTGCCAGCAGTGACAGGGATTTTCGAGACGAGCAGTACTTC.

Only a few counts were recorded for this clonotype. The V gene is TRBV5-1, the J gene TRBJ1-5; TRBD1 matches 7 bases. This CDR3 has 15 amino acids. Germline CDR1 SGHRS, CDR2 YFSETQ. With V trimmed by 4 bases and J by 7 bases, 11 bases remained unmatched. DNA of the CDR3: TGCGCCAGCAGCCTAGAGGGGGCAGGCACACAGCCCCAGCATTTT. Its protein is CASSLEGAGTQPQHF.

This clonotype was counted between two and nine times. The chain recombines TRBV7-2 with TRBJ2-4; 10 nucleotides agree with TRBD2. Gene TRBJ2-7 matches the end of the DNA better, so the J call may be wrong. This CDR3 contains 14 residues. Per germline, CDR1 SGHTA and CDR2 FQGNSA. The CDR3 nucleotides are TGTGCCAGCAGCTTCGGGACTAGCGTTAGCGAGCAGTACTTC. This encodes CASSFGTSVSEQYF.

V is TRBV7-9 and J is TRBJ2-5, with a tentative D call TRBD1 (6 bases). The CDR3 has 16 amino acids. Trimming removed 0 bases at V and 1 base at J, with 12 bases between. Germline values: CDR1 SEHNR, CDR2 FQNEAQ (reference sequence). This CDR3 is CASSLATGSFQETQYF. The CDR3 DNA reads TGTGCCAGCAGCTTAGCAACAGGGAGTTTCCAAGAGACCCAGTACTTC.

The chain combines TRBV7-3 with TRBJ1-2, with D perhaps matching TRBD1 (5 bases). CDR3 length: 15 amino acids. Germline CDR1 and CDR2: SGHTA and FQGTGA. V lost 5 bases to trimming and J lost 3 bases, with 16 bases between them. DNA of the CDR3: TGTGCCAGCAGCCCCGGGTCAGGGACGTACTATGGCTACACCTTC. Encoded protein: CASSPGSGTYYGYTF. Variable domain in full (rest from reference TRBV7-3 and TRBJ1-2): GAGVSQTPSNKVTEKGKYVELRCDPISGHTALYWYRQSLGQGPEFLIYFQGTGAADDSGLPNDRFFAVRPEGSVSTLKIQRTERGDSAVYLCASSPGSGTYYGYTFGSGTRLTVV.

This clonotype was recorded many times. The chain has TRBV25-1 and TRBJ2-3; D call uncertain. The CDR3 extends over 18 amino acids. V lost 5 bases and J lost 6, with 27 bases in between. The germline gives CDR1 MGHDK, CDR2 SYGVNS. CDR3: CASSLPTKAGVSSDTQYF. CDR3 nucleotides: TGTGCCAGCAGTCTCCCCACTAAGGCTGGGGTATCATCGGATACGCAGTATTTT.

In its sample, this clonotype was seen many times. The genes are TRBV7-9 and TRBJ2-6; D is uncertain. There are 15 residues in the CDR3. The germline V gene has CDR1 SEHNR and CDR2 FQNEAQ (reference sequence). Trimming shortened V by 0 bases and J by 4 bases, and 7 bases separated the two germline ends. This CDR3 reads CASSLAPTGANVLTF. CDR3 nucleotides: TGTGCCAGCAGCTTAGCGCCGACAGGGGCCAACGTCCTGACTTTC.

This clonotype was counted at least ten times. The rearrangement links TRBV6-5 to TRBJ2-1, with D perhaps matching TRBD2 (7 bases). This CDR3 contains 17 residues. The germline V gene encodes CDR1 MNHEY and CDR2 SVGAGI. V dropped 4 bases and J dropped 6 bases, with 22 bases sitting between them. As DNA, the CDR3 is TGTGCCAGCAGTTCTCTCGCCCGACGGGGGGCTCGCAATGAGCAGTTCTTC. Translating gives CASSSLARRGARNEQFF.

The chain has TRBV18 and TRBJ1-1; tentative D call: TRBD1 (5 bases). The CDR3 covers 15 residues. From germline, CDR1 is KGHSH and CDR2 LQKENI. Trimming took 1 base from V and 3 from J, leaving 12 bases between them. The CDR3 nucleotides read TGTGCCAGCTCACCACTTCAGGGCGGGGACACTGAAGCTTTCTTT. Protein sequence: CASSPLQGGDTEAFF.

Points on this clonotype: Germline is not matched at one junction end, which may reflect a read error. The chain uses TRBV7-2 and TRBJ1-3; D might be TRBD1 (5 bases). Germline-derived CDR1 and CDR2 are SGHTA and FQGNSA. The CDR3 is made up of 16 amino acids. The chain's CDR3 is CASSSGTVLAPNTIYF. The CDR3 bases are TGTGCCAGTAGCTCGGGGACGGTTTTGGCCCCGAACACCATATATTTT.

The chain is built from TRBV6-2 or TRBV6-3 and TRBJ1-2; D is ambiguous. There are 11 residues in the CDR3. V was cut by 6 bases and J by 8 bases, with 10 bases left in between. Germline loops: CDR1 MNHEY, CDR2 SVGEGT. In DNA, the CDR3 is TGTGCCAGCAGCCAGACACGCGGCTACACCTTC. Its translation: CASSQTRGYTF.

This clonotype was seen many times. The DNA for the CDR3 is TGCGCCAGCAGCTTAACAGTTCGTAAAGAGACCCAGTACTTC. It specifies CASSLTVRKETQYF. The chain carries TRBV5-1 and TRBJ2-5, with D hard to call. Germline CDR1 is SGHRS and CDR2 is YFSETQ. CDR3 length: 14 residues. V gave up 2 bases and J gave up 3 bases, with 11 bases separating them.

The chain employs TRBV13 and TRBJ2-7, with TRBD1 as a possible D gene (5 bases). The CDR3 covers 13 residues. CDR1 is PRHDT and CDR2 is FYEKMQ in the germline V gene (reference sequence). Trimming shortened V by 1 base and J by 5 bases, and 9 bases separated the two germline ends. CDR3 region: CASSLDLRDEQYF. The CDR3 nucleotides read TGTGCCAGCAGCTTAGACCTCAGGGACGAGCAGTACTTC. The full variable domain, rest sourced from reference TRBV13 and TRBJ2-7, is AAGVIQSPRHLIKEKRETATLKCYPIPRHDTVYWYQQGPGQDPQFLISFYEKMQSDKGSIPDRFSAQQFSDYHSELNMSSLELGDSALYFCASSLDLRDEQYFGPGTRLTVT.

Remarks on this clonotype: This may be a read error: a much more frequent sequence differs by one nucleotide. CDR3 protein: CASSAPPGDTEVFF. For the CDR3, the DNA is TGTGCCAGCAGCGCGCCACCAGGGGACACTGAAGTTTTCTTT. V is TRBV28 and J is TRBJ1-1, with D perhaps matching TRBD1 (6 bases). The germline gives CDR1 MDHEN, CDR2 SYDVKM. The CDR3 covers 14 residues.

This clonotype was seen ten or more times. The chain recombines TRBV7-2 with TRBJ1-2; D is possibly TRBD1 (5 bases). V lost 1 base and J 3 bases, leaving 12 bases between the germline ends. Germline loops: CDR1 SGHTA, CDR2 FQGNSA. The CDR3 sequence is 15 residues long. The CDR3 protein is CASSLVGGGDYGYTF. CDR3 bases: TGTGCCAGCAGCTTAGTTGGGGGGGGGGACTATGGCTACACCTTC.

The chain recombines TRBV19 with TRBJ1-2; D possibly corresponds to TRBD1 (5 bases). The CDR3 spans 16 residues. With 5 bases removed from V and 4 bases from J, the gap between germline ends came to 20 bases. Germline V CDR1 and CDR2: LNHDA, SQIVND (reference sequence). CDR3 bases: TGTGCCAGTAGTCCCAGGGCGGCGGTCCCTGGCTATGGCTACACCTTC. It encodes CASSPRAAVPGYGYTF.

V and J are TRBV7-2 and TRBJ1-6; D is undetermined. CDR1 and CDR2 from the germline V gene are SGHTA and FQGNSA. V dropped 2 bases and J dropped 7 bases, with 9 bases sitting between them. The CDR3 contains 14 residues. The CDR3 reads CASSLWEGNSPLHF. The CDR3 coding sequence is TGTGCCAGCAGCTTATGGGAGGGCAATTCACCCCTCCACTTT.

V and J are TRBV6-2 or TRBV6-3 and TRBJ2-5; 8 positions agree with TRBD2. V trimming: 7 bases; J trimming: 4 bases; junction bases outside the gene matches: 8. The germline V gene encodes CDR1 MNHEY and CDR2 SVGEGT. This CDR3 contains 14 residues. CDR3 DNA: TGTGCCAGCACCGGGAGGGAGCGGGTAGAGACCCAGTACTTC. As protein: CASTGRERVETQYF.

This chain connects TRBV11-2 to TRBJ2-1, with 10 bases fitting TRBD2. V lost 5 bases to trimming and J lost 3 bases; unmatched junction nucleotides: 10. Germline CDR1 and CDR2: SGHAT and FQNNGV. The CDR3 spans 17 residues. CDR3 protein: CASSKELAGEVYNEQFF. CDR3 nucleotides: TGTGCCAGCAGCAAGGAGCTAGCGGGGGAGGTCTACAATGAGCAGTTCTTC.

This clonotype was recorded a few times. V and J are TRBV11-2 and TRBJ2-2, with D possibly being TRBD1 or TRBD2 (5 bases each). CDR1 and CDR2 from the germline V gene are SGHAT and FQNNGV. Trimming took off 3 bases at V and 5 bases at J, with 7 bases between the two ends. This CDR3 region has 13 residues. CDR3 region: CASSLGVTGELFF. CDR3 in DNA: TGTGCCAGCAGCTTGGGGGTGACCGGGGAGCTGTTTTTT.